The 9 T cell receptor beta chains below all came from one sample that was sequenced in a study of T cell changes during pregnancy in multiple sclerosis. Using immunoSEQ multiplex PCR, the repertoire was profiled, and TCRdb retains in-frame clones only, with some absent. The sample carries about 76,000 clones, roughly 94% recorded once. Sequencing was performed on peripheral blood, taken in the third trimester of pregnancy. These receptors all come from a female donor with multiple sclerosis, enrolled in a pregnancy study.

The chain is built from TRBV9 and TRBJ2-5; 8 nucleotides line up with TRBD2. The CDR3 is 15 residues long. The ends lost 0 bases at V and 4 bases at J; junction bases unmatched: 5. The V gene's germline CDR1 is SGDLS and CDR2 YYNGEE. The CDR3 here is CASSVVGGGSETQYF. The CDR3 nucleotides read TGTGCCAGCAGCGTAGTCGGGGGGGGGTCAGAGACCCAGTACTTC.

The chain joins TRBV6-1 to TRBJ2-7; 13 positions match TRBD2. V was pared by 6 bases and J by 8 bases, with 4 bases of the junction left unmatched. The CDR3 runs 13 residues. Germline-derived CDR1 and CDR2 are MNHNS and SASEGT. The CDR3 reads CASSPGLAGKQYF. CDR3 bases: TGTGCCAGCAGCCCGGGACTAGCGGGAAAGCAGTACTTC.

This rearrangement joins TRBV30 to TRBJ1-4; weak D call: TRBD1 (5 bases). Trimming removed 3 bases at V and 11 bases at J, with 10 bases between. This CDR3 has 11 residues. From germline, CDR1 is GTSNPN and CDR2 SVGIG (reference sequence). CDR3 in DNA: TGTGCCTGGAGCGGTGGGGGGAAACTGTTTTTT. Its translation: CAWSGGGKLFF. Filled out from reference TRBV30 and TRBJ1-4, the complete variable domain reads SQTIHQWPATLVQPVGSPLSLECTVEGTSNPNLYWYRQAAGRGLQLLFYSVGIGQISSEVPQNLSASRPQDRQFILSSKKLLLSDSGFYLCAWSGGGKLFFGSGTQLSVL.

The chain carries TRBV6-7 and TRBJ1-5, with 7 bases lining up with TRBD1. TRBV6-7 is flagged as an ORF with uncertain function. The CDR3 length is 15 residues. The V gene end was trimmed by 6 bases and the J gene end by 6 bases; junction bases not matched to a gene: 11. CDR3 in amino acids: CASSTNTGAVQPQHF. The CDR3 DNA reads TGTGCCAGCAGCACCAATACAGGGGCGGTTCAGCCCCAGCATTTT.

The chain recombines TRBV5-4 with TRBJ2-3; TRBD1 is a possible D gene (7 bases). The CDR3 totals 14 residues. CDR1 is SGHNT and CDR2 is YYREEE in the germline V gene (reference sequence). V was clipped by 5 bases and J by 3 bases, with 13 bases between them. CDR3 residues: CASRSGGRTDTQYF. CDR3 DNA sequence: TGTGCCAGCAGGTCAGGGGGGAGAACAGATACGCAGTATTTT.

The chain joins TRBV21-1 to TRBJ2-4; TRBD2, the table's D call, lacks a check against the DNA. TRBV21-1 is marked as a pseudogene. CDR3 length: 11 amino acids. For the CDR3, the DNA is TGTGCCAGCCGAGGGCCAAACATTCAGTACTTC. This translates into CASRGPNIQYF.

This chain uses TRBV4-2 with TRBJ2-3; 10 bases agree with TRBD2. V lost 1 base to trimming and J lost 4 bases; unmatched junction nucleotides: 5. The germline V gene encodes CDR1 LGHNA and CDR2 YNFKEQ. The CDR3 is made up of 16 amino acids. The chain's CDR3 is CASSQVVAGGADTQYF. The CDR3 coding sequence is TGTGCCAGCAGCCAAGTGGTAGCGGGGGGCGCAGATACGCAGTATTTT.

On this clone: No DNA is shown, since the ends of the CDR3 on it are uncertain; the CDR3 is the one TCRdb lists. The chain's CDR3 is CASSKVGQGAYNEQFF. The chain has TRBV21-1 and TRBJ2-1; the table gives TRBD1 as D, unverified against the DNA. TRBV21-1 is tagged as a pseudogene. The CDR3 totals 16 residues, both ends included.

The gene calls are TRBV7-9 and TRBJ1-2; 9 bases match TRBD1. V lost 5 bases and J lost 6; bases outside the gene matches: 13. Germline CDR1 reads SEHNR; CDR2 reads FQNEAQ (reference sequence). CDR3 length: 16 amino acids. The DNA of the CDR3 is TGTGCCAGCAGCCTCCCACCCGGGACAGGGACAGATGGCTACACCTTC. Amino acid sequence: CASSLPPGTGTDGYTF.